The 24 T cell receptor beta chains given below trace back to one sample, sequenced in a study of blood T cell repertoires in COVID-19. Measured with immunoSEQ multiplex PCR; TCRdb has only the in-frame clones, and not every one. The sample yields about 200,000 clones, roughly 88% seen once. What was sequenced was peripheral blood. Source of these receptors: a man aged 45-65 years with COVID-19, enrolled during active disease.

The V and J genes are TRBV2 and TRBJ2-3; 8 bases agree with TRBD2. This CDR3 is built from 15 residues. V was pared by 6 bases and J by 1 base, with 6 bases of the junction left unmatched. In germline, CDR1 is SNHLY, CDR2 FYNNEI. The CDR3, as DNA: TGTGCCAGCAGGAAGGAGACTAGCGGCACAGATACGCAGTATTTT. Protein sequence: CASRKETSGTDTQYF.

DNA of the CDR3: TGTGCCAGCTCACCTGTCCGAGCGAGTTACGAGCAGTACTTC. Its protein product is CASSPVRASYEQYF. The chain employs TRBV18 and TRBJ2-7; no reliable D call. V dropped 3 bases and J dropped 4 bases, with 13 bases sitting between them. CDR1 and CDR2 from the germline V gene are KGHSH and LQKENI. CDR3 length: 14 amino acids.

The chain recombines TRBV3-1 (or the pseudogene TRBV3-2) with TRBJ2-3, with D possibly TRBD2 on 7 matching bases. V lost 5 bases and J 2 bases, leaving 23 bases between the germline ends. The CDR3 is made up of 18 amino acids. Germline V gene lookup returns CDR1 LGHDT and CDR2 YNNKEL (reference sequence). The CDR3 coding sequence is TGTGCCAGCAGCGGGGGGGGCCTTCGACTAGGGGTCACAGATACGCAGTATTTT. This gives the protein CASSGGGLRLGVTDTQYF.

CDR3 DNA: TGTGCCAGCCGCCTAGGGGTTCCTCCGAATCAGCCCCAGCATTTT. This encodes CASRLGVPPNQPQHF. J is TRBJ1-5 and V is TRBV6-5; D perhaps matches TRBD1 (5 bases). CDR1 is MNHEY and CDR2 is SVGAGI in the germline V gene. V lost 8 bases, J lost 4 bases, and 18 bases lay in between. The CDR3 contains 15 residues.

This rearrangement joins TRBV4-3 to TRBJ1-2, with 9 bases aligning to TRBD1. Germline V lookup: CDR1 LGHNA, CDR2 YSLEER. V shed 1 base and J 6 bases; nucleotides not matched to a gene: 3. This CDR3 has 14 amino acids. This CDR3 reads CASSQGDRDDGYTF. The DNA for the CDR3 is TGCGCCAGCAGCCAAGGGGACAGGGATGATGGCTACACCTTC.

The chain recombines TRBV30 with TRBJ1-5; TRBD1 aligns across 7 bases. Unmatched junction bases numbered 6, after V lost 3 bases and J lost 7 bases. The CDR3 runs to 13 residues. Germline assignment: CDR1 GTSNPN and CDR2 SVGIG (reference sequence). This chain's CDR3 is CAWSRDSAQPQHF. CDR3 DNA: TGTGCCTGGAGCAGGGACAGTGCCCAGCCCCAGCATTTT.

The chain carries TRBV9 and TRBJ2-7; D is possibly TRBD2 (6 bases). Deletions cut 5 bases from V and 5 bases from J, with 17 bases between. This CDR3 is built from 14 residues. Germline lookup yields CDR1 SGDLS and CDR2 YYNGEE. This CDR3 reads CASRSVAPGDEQYF. CDR3 nucleotides: TGTGCCAGCAGGTCGGTTGCGCCGGGGGACGAGCAGTACTTC.

As for this clone: The same CDR3 arises from other DNA sequences in this sample as well. This rearrangement joins TRBV7-3 to TRBJ2-3; D remains unclear. The V end was cut by 5 bases, the J end by 3 bases, with 6 bases between. CDR3 length: 12 amino acids. Germline-derived CDR1 and CDR2 are SGHTA and FQGTGA. CDR3 region: CASSPSTDTQYF. The CDR3 nucleotides are TGTGCCAGCAGCCCCTCTACAGATACGCAGTATTTT.

The J gene is TRBJ1-3, the V gene TRBV18; 9 bases map to TRBD1. With V trimmed by 2 bases and J by 3 bases, 8 bases remained unmatched. The CDR3 spans 17 residues. From germline, CDR1 is KGHSH and CDR2 LQKENI. CDR3 nucleotides: TGTGCCAGCTCACCAACTGCGGGACAGGGACTTGGAAACACCATATATTTT. This sequence encodes CASSPTAGQGLGNTIYF.

This clone was seen once. The gene calls are TRBV12-5 and TRBJ1-1; 10 nucleotides line up with TRBD1. The V gene's germline CDR1 is LGHNT and CDR2 FRNRAP. The V and J ends lost 1 base and 0 bases, in that order; junction bases with no gene match: 5. The CDR3 length is 17 residues. This CDR3 is CASGLGQGAYVNTEAFF. Here the CDR3 DNA reads TGTGCTAGTGGTTTGGGACAGGGGGCTTATGTGAACACTGAAGCTTTCTTT.

The chain uses TRBV27 and TRBJ2-7; D is perhaps TRBD1 (6 bases). The CDR3 totals 16 residues. The germline gives CDR1 MNHEY, CDR2 SMNVEV (reference sequence). V shed 5 bases and J shed 0 bases, with 17 bases lying between them. CDR3 region: CASSPTWVGASYEQYF. The CDR3 bases are TGTGCCAGCAGTCCCACATGGGTGGGGGCCTCCTACGAGCAGTACTTC.

This clone is a singleton in its sample. The chain recombines TRBV5-1 with TRBJ2-3, with a tentative D call TRBD2 (5 bases). V gave up 2 bases and J gave up 0 bases, with 10 bases separating them. CDR1 is SGHRS and CDR2 is YFSETQ in the germline V gene. The length of the CDR3 is 15 residues. CDR3 region: CASSLAAASTDTQYF. In DNA form, the CDR3 reads TGCGCCAGCAGCTTAGCGGCCGCTAGCACAGATACGCAGTATTTT.

This chain uses TRBV5-4 with TRBJ1-1, with a tentative D call TRBD1 (5 bases). Germline CDR1 and CDR2: SGHNT and YYREEE (reference sequence). Trimming shortened V by 2 bases and J by 4 bases, and 9 bases separated the two germline ends. This CDR3 has 13 amino acids. The DNA of the CDR3 is TGTGCCAGCAGCTTCCCAGGGTCCACTGAAGCTTTCTTT. Protein sequence: CASSFPGSTEAFF. Supplemented by reference TRBV5-4 and TRBJ1-1, the full variable domain reads ETGVTQSPTHLIKTRGQQVTLRCSSQSGHNTVSWYQQALGQGPQFIFQYYREEENGRGNFPPRFSGLQFPNYSSELNVNALELDDSALYLCASSFPGSTEAFFGQGTRLTVV.

The genes are TRBV4-2 and TRBJ2-3; 11 bases are shared with TRBD2. With 1 base clipped from V and 6 bases from J, the junction kept 9 bases outside the gene matches. CDR1 is LGHNA, CDR2 YNFKEQ, per germline. The CDR3 has 17 amino acids. Here the CDR3 reads CASSQGLAGGLIDTQYF. The CDR3 region has the DNA TGTGCCAGCAGCCAAGGATTAGCGGGGGGGTTAATTGATACGCAGTATTTT.

The chain employs TRBV5-1 and TRBJ1-1, with D possibly matching TRBD1 (6 bases). This CDR3 spans 14 amino acids. The V end was cut by 2 bases, the J end by 3 bases, with 11 bases between. The germline V gene has CDR1 SGHRS and CDR2 YFSETQ. CDR3 sequence reads: CASSFDRSHTEAFF. The DNA for the CDR3 is TGCGCCAGCAGCTTCGACAGGAGCCACACTGAAGCTTTCTTT.

The chain joins TRBV10-1 to TRBJ2-1; weak D call: TRBD2 (6 bases). This CDR3 has 15 amino acids. Trimming pared 6 bases from V and 4 bases from J, leaving 16 bases between. Germline CDR1 reads WNHNN; CDR2 reads SYGVQD (reference sequence). The CDR3 spells CASSPGTGRYNEQFF. The CDR3 coding sequence is TGCGCCAGCAGCCCCGGGACTGGCAGATACAATGAGCAGTTCTTC.

This chain joins TRBV28 and TRBJ1-2; 7 nucleotides align to TRBD1. Germline CDR1 reads MDHEN; CDR2 reads SYDVKM. The CDR3 length is 13 residues. Trimming at V came to 8 bases and at J to 3 bases, leaving 6 bases not matched to a gene. This CDR3 reads CASGAGTDYGYTF. The CDR3 coding sequence is TGTGCCAGCGGCGCCGGGACAGACTATGGCTACACCTTC.

Of note for this clone: Other nucleotide sequences from this sample produce the same CDR3. V and J are TRBV4-1 and TRBJ2-1; 10 bases line up with TRBD1. Germline loops: CDR1 MGHRA, CDR2 YSYEKL. V lost 2 bases to trimming and J lost 4 bases; unmatched junction nucleotides: 2. The CDR3 is 15 residues long. The CDR3 bases are TGCGCCAGCAGCCAACCGGGACAGGGGTACAATGAGCAGTTCTTC. It specifies CASSQPGQGYNEQFF.

The chain is built from TRBV7-9 and TRBJ2-2, with a possible D match to TRBD1 (6 bases). V dropped 3 bases and J dropped 6 bases, with 14 bases sitting between them. The CDR3 runs to 15 residues. Per the germline V gene, CDR1 is SEHNR and CDR2 is FQNEAQ (reference sequence). The CDR3 nucleotides read TGTGCCAGCAGCTTGGGGACAATCATGGCCGGGGAGCTGTTTTTT. This codes for CASSLGTIMAGELFF.

In its sample, this clone was seen a few times. The V call is TRBV14, the J call TRBJ1-1, with D maybe TRBD1 (6 bases). Between the trimmed V and J ends, which lost 1 base and 3 bases, there was a span of 12 bases. The CDR3 runs to 15 residues. The germline V gene encodes CDR1 SGHDN and CDR2 FVKESK. The CDR3 protein is CASSQVPGADTEAFF. The CDR3, as DNA: TGTGCCAGCAGCCAAGTACCAGGGGCGGACACTGAAGCTTTCTTT.

The chain links TRBV18 to TRBJ1-2, with D tentatively TRBD1 (5 bases). CDR1 is KGHSH and CDR2 is LQKENI in the germline V gene. Trimming cost V 6 bases and J 3 bases, with 11 bases left between them. CDR3 size: 13 residues. The chain's CDR3 is CASSPPRDYGYTF. CDR3 nucleotides: TGTGCCAGCTCGCCGCCCAGGGACTATGGCTACACCTTC.

In its sample, this clone was seen once. This chain connects TRBV28 to TRBJ1-2; D may be TRBD1 (5 bases). V was pared by 5 bases and J by 8 bases, with 9 bases between. The germline CDR1 and CDR2 sequences are MDHEN and SYDVKM. The CDR3 has 11 residues. The CDR3 DNA reads as TGTGCCAGCAGTCTCAGGGAAGGCTACACCTTC. Protein sequence: CASSLREGYTF.

In its sample, this clone was seen a few times. The chain has TRBV2 and TRBJ1-4; possible D gene TRBD1, 6 bases. V dropped 6 bases and J dropped 8 bases, with 22 bases sitting between them. Germline-derived CDR1 and CDR2 are SNHLY and FYNNEI. This CDR3 has 16 residues. The CDR3 loop reads CASRREVGTRAEKLFF. The CDR3 DNA reads as TGTGCCAGCAGAAGAGAAGTTGGGACAAGAGCCGAAAAACTGTTTTTT.

V and J are TRBV5-4 and TRBJ2-7, with 8 bases that match TRBD1. V was clipped by 3 bases and J by 0 bases; unmatched bases: 5. The CDR3 totals 15 residues. Germline values: CDR1 SGHNT, CDR2 YYREEE (reference sequence). The CDR3 loop reads CASSSRTGGSYEQYF. CDR3 nucleotide sequence: TGTGCCAGCAGCTCTCGAACAGGGGGCTCCTACGAGCAGTACTTC.